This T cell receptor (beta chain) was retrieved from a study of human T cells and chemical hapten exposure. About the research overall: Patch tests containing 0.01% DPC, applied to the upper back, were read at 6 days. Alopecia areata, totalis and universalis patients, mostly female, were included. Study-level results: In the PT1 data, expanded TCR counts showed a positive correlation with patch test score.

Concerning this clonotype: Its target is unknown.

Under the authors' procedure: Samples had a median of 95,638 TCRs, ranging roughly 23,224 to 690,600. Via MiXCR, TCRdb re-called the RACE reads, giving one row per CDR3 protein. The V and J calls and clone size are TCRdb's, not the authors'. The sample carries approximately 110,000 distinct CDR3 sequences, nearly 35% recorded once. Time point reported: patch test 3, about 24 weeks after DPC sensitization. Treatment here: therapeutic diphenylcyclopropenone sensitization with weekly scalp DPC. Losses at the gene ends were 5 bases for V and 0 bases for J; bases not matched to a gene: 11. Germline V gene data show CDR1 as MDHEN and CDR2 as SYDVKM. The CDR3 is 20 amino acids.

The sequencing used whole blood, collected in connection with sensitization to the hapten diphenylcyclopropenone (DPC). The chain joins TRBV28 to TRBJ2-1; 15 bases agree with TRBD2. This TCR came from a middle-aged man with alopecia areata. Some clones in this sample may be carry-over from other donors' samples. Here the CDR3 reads CASSGGGGTSGRSSYNEQFF. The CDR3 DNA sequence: TGTGCCAGCAGTGGGGGGGGTGGGACTAGCGGGAGGAGCTCCTACAATGAGCAGTTCTTC.